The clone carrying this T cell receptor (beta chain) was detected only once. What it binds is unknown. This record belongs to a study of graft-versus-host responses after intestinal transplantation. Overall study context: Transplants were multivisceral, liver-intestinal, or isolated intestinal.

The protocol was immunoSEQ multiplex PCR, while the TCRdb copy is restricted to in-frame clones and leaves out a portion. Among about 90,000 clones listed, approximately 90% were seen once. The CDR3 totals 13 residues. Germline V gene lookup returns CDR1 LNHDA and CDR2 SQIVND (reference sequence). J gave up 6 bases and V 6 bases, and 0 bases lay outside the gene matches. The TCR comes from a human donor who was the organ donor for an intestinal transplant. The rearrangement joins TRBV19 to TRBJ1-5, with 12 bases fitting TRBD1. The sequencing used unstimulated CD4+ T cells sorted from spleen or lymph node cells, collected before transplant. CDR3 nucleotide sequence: TGTGCCAGTAGGGGACAGGGGGCTCAGCCCCAGCATTTT. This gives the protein CASRGQGAQPQHF. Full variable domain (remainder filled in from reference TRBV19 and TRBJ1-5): DGGITQSPKYLFRKEGQNVTLSCEQNLNHDAMYWYRQDPGQGLRLIYYSQIVNDFQKGDIAEGYSVSREKKESFPLTVTSAQKNPTAFYLCASRGQGAQPQHFGDGTRLSIL.